This T cell receptor (beta chain) was documented in a study of T-cell memory formation after mild COVID-19. There are a few counts of this clonotype. Germline V CDR1 and CDR2: MDHEN, SYDVKM. The length of the CDR3 is 14 residues. Trimming removed 2 bases from V and 5 bases from J; junction bases left unmatched: 0. TCRdb re-called the 5' RACE reads with MiXCR, one entry per CDR3 protein. This sample has about 500,000 distinct CDR3 sequences, with roughly 22% found just once. The sample comprised PBMCs or a T cell subset sorted from them (not recorded which). V and J are TRBV28 and TRBJ1-5, with 10 bases matching TRBD1. The clonotype comes from an adult woman who had mild COVID-19 (a few samples of this study predate the infection). Cell type and time point are not known. CDR3 region: CASSLDRGHQPQHF. The CDR3 nucleotides read TGTGCCAGCAGTTTAGACAGGGGGCATCAGCCCCAGCATTTT.